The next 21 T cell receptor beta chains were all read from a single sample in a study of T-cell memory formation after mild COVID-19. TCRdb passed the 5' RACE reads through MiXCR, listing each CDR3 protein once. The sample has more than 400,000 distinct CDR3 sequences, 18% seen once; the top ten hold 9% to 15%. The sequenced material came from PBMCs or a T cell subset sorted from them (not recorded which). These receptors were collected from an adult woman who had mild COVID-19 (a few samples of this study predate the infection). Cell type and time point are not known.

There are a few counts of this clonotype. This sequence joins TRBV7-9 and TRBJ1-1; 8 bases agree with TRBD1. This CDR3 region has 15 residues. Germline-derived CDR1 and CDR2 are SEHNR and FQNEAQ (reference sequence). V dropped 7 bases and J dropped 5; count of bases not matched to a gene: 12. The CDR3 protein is CASTPGYRGGTEAFF. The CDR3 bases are TGTGCCAGCACCCCTGGGTACAGGGGGGGAACTGAAGCTTTCTTT.

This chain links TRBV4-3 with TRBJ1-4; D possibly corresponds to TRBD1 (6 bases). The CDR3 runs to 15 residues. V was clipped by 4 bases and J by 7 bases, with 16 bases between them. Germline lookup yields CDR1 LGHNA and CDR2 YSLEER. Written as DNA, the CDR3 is TGCGCCAGCAGCCCCCTGGGGGGGCGGGGTGAAAAACTGTTTTTT. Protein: CASSPLGGRGEKLFF.

CDR3 sequence reads: CASSFGASGTNEQFF. The CDR3 nucleotides are TGCGCCAGCAGCTTTGGGGCTAGCGGGACTAATGAGCAGTTCTTC. The chain links TRBV5-1 to TRBJ2-1, with 9 bases fitting TRBD2. Germline V gene data show CDR1 as SGHRS and CDR2 as YFSETQ. Trimming took 2 bases from V and 7 from J; bases not matched to a gene: 7. CDR3 length: 15 residues.

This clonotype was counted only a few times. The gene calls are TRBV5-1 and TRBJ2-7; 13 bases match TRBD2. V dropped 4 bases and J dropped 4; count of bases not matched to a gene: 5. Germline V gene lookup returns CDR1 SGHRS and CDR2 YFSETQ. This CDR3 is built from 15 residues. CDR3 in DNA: TGCGCCAGCAGCACCGGGACTAGCGGGGCTTACGAGCAGTACTTC. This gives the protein CASSTGTSGAYEQYF.

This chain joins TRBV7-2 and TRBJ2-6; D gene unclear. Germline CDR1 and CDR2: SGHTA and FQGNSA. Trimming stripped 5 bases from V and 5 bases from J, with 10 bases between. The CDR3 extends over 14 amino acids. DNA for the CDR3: TGTGCCAGCAGCCAACCCGTGTGGGCCAACGTCCTGACTTTC. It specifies CASSQPVWANVLTF.

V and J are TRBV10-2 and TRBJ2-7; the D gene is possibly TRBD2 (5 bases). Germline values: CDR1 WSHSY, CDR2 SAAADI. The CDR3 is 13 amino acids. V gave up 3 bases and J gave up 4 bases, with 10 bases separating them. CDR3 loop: CASSDKRGYEQYF. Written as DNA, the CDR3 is TGCGCCAGCAGTGATAAACGGGGTTACGAGCAGTACTTC.

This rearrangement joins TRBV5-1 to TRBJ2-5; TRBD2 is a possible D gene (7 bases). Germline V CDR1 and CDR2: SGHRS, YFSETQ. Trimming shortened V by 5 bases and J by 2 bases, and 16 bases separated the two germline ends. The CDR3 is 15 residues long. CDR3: CASSRGGGEQETQYF. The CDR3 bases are TGCGCCAGCAGTCGGGGAGGGGGTGAACAAGAGACCCAGTACTTC.

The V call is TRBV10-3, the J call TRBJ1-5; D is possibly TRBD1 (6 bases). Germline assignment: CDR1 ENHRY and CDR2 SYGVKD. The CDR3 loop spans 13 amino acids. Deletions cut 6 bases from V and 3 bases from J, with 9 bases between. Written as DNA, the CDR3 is TGTGCCATCAGCCGGGACAACAATCAGCCCCAGCATTTT. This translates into CAISRDNNQPQHF.

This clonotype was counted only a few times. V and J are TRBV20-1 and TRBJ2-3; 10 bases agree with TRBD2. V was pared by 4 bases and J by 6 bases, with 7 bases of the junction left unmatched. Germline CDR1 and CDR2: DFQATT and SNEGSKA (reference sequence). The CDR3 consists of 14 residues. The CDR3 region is CSATPLAGEDTQYF. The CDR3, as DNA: TGCAGTGCTACCCCCCTAGCGGGGGAGGATACGCAGTATTTT.

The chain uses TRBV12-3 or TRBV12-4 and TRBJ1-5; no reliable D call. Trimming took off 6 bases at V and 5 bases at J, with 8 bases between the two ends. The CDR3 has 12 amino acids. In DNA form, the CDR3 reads TGTGCCAGCAGAGGATCACATCAGCCCCAGCATTTT. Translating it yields CASRGSHQPQHF.

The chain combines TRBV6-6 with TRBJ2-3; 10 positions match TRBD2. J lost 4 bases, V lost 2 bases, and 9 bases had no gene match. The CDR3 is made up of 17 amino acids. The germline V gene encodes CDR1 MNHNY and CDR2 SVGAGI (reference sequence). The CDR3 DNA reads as TGTGCCAGCAGTTACCCAGCTAGCGGGAGTACCCCAGATACGCAGTATTTT. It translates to CASSYPASGSTPDTQYF.

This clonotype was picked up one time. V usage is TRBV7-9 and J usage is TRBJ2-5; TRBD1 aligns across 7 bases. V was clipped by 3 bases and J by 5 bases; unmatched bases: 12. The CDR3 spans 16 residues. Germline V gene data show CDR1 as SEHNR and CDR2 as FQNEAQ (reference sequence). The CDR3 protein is CASSFWGQRRVETQYF. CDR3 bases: TGTGCCAGCAGCTTTTGGGGACAGCGGCGGGTGGAGACCCAGTACTTC.

The CDR3 sequence is CASSPDLQNEQFF. The CDR3 region has the DNA TGTGCCAGCAGCCCCGACCTCCAGAATGAGCAGTTCTTC. The chain has TRBV3-1 and TRBJ2-1; D is unresolved. The CDR3 consists of 13 residues. V was trimmed by 4 bases and J by 7 bases, leaving 11 bases between them. Germline loops: CDR1 LGHDT, CDR2 YNNKEL (reference sequence).

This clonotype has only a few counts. In DNA, the CDR3 is TGTGCCAGCAGCTTGCGAGGACAGGGGGCTGGTTACGAGCAGTACTTC. This gives the protein CASSLRGQGAGYEQYF. The chain couples TRBV5-6 to TRBJ2-7; 11 bases line up with TRBD1. Looked up from germline, CDR1 is SGHDT and CDR2 is YYEEEE. The CDR3 consists of 16 residues. Trimming at V came to 1 base and at J to 4 bases, leaving 7 bases not matched to a gene.

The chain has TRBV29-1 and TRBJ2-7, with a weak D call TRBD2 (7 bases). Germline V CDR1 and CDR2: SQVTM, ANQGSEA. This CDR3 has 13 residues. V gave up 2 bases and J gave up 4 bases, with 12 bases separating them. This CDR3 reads CSVEKGGGYEQYF. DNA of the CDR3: TGCAGCGTTGAAAAGGGGGGGGGATACGAGCAGTACTTC.

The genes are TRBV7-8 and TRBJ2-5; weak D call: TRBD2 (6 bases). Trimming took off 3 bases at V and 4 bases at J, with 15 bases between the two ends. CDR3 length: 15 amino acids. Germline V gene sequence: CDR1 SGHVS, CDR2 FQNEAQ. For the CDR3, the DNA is TGTGCCAGCAGCTTGTCAAGCGGAGGGACAGAGACCCAGTACTTC. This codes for CASSLSSGGTETQYF.

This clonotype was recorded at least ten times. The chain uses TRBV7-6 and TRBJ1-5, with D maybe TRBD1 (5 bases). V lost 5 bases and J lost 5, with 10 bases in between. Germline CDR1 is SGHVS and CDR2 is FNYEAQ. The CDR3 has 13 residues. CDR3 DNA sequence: TGTGCCAGCAGCCAGGACACCTATCAGCCCCAGCATTTT. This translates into CASSQDTYQPQHF.

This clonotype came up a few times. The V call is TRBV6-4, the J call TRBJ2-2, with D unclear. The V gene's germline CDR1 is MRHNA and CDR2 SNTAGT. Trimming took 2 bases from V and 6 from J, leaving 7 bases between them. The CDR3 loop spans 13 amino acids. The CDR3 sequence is CASSDEAAGELFF. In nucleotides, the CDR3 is TGTGCCAGCAGTGACGAGGCCGCCGGGGAGCTGTTTTTT.

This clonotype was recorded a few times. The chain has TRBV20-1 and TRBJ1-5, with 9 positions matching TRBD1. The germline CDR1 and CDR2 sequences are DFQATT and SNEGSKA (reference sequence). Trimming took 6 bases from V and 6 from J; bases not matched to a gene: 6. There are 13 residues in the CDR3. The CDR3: CSAAGTGIQPQHF. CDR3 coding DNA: TGCAGTGCGGCCGGGACAGGGATTCAGCCCCAGCATTTT.

The CDR3 reads CATSSKAGRETQYF. The CDR3 DNA is TGTGCCACCAGCTCGAAGGCGGGGAGGGAGACCCAGTACTTC. The gene calls are TRBV15 and TRBJ2-5; weak D call: TRBD2 (6 bases). The CDR3 is 14 residues long. Trimming shortened V by 5 bases and J by 5 bases, and 15 bases separated the two germline ends. Germline-derived CDR1 and CDR2 are LNHNV and YYDKDF (reference sequence).

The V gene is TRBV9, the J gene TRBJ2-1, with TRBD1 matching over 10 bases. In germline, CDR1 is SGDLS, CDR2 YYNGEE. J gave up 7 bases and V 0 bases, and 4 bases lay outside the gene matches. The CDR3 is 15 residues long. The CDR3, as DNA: TGTGCCAGCAGCGTAGCGCCGGGACAGGGGAATGAGCAGTTCTTC. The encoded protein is CASSVAPGQGNEQFF.